This T cell receptor (beta chain) was documented in a study of metastatic and nonmetastatic thyroid tumors. Background on the study: Thyroid patients, malignant and benign, had repertoires compared across blood and tumor or nodule tissue. Broader study findings: Relative to benign nodules, malignant thyroid tumors were reportedly characterized by significantly elevated TCR beta diversity in blood and tumor.

The table lists this clone with many counts. The antigen is unknown. Per the original methods: In papillary thyroid cancer, a distant-metastasis classifier was built using CDR3 differences across clinicopathological groups. TCRdb reanalyzed the PCR reads with MiXCR. Clone size and V and J calls follow TCRdb, not the original study. The sample consists of about 40,000 clones, approximately 16% of them appearing once. The CDR3 sequence is 17 residues long. V was trimmed by 0 bases and J by 2 bases, leaving 14 bases between them. Germline values: CDR1 LGHNA, CDR2 YSLEER. Nobody among the patients had been given any treatment before thyroid surgery.

The chain joins TRBV4-3 to TRBJ2-1; D unclear. The sample comprised tumor tissue. The receptor comes from a female donor with papillary thyroid cancer or a benign thyroid nodule (not recorded which). Some clones in this sample may be carry-over from other donors' samples. CDR3 bases: TGCGCCAGCAGCCAAGAAACGTCGAGCACTACCTACAATGAGCAGTTCTTC. This codes for CASSQETSSTTYNEQFF.